These 22 T cell receptor beta chains share one sample of origin, sequenced in a study of T cell changes during pregnancy in multiple sclerosis. Using immunoSEQ multiplex PCR, the repertoire was profiled, and TCRdb retains in-frame clones only, with some absent. The sample carries roughly 73,000 clones, around nine tenths recorded once. The sample consisted of peripheral blood, taken in the second trimester of pregnancy. All receptors derive from a female donor in good health, enrolled as a control in a pregnancy study.

The V gene is TRBV4-3, the J gene TRBJ1-2; TRBD1 matches 8 bases. Germline values: CDR1 LGHNA, CDR2 YSLEER. CDR3 length equals 14 residues. V was clipped by 4 bases and J by 6 bases; unmatched bases: 7. CDR3 bases: TGCGCCAGCAGCCCCTTCGGACAGGGTGATGGCTACACCTTC. Its protein is CASSPFGQGDGYTF.

The chain couples TRBV19 to TRBJ2-7; 11 nucleotides line up with TRBD2. This CDR3 has 15 residues. Trimming removed 3 bases from V and 3 bases from J; junction bases left unmatched: 4. CDR1 is LNHDA, CDR2 SQIVND, per germline (reference sequence). CDR3 sequence reads: CASSMATSGGYEQYF. The DNA for the CDR3 is TGTGCCAGTAGTATGGCTACTAGCGGGGGCTACGAGCAGTACTTC.

CDR3 sequence (DNA): TGCAGCGTTACCCAGGGGAATGGTTATAATTCACCCCTCCACTTT. It yields the protein CSVTQGNGYNSPLHF. The rearrangement links TRBV29-1 to TRBJ1-6; D is possibly TRBD1 (6 bases). The CDR3 length is 15 residues. Germline values: CDR1 SQVTM, CDR2 ANQGSEA. Trimming cost V 5 bases and J 4 bases, with 15 bases left between them.

The chain joins TRBV4-3 to TRBJ2-5, with D possibly matching TRBD2 (7 bases). Germline V gives CDR1 LGHNA, CDR2 YSLEER. The CDR3 loop spans 15 amino acids. V lost 4 bases to trimming and J lost 4 bases, with 16 bases between them. Here the CDR3 reads CASSPLGGGGETQYF. The CDR3 DNA sequence: TGCGCCAGCAGCCCCCTAGGGGGGGGAGGAGAGACCCAGTACTTC.

The gene calls are TRBV11-1 and TRBJ1-6, with TRBD1 matching 7 bases. CDR3 length: 15 residues. Per the germline V gene, CDR1 is SGHAT and CDR2 is FQDESV (reference sequence). The J segment lost 7 bases and the V segment lost 5 bases, leaving 8 bases of the junction unmatched. In DNA form, the CDR3 reads TGTGCCAGCAGCCTTGACAGGGCAGCAAATTCACCCCTCCACTTT. It yields the protein CASSLDRAANSPLHF.

The chain couples TRBV6-5 to TRBJ2-7; 7 bases are a match to TRBD1. The germline gives CDR1 MNHEY, CDR2 SVGAGI. CDR3 size: 14 residues. V shed 5 bases and J 6 bases; nucleotides not matched to a gene: 10. DNA of the CDR3: TGTGCCAGCAGTGTACAGGGGACCCCCACCGAGCAGTACTTC. Translating it yields CASSVQGTPTEQYF.

The chain joins TRBV18 to TRBJ1-2, with a tentative D call TRBD1 (6 bases). The CDR3 is 14 residues long. V was clipped by 3 bases and J by 7 bases, with 15 bases between them. Per the germline V gene, CDR1 is KGHSH and CDR2 is LQKENI. The CDR3 is CASSPGQPGVGYTF. CDR3 bases: TGTGCCAGCTCACCCGGACAGCCAGGCGTTGGCTACACCTTC.

The chain joins TRBV4-2 to TRBJ1-4; TRBD1 aligns across 7 bases. V gave up 1 base and J gave up 5 bases; unmatched junction bases: 10. Germline V gene sequence: CDR1 LGHNA, CDR2 YNFKEQ. This CDR3 contains 17 residues. The chain's CDR3 is CASSQVLGQALNEKLFF. Written as DNA, the CDR3 is TGTGCCAGCAGCCAAGTTCTAGGACAGGCGCTGAATGAAAAACTGTTTTTT.

The chain recombines TRBV6-5 with TRBJ1-1, with TRBD1 matching over 7 bases. There are 15 residues in the CDR3. Trimming removed 3 bases from V and 3 bases from J; junction bases left unmatched: 7. CDR1 MNHEY and CDR2 SVGAGI come from the germline V gene. The CDR3 DNA sequence: TGTGCCAGCAGTTATTTCGGACAGGAGCACACTGAAGCTTTCTTT. Its translation: CASSYFGQEHTEAFF.

This chain joins TRBV7-9 and TRBJ2-5; a weak D match, TRBD2 (6 bases). Per the germline V gene, CDR1 is SEHNR and CDR2 is FQNEAQ (reference sequence). V lost 5 bases and J lost 3, with 19 bases in between. This CDR3 contains 16 residues. CDR3 DNA sequence: TGTGCCAGCAGCGCAAGGGCGGGGTACGACGAAGAGACCCAGTACTTC. Translation gives CASSARAGYDEETQYF.

This clone has only one observation. The V and J genes are TRBV4-1 and TRBJ1-5, with unresolved D. The germline V gene has CDR1 MGHRA and CDR2 YSYEKL. The V gene lost 0 bases and the J gene lost 4 bases, with 4 bases spanning the gap. The CDR3 is 13 residues long. CDR3 sequence reads: CASSQDRNQPQHF. The CDR3 region has the DNA TGCGCCAGCAGCCAAGATCGGAATCAGCCCCAGCATTTT.

J is TRBJ2-5 and V is TRBV18; weak D call: TRBD2 (6 bases). Trimming cost V 6 bases and J 4 bases, with 12 bases left between them. The CDR3 spans 13 residues. Germline-derived CDR1 and CDR2 are KGHSH and LQKENI. Here the CDR3 reads CASSAGIGETQYF. CDR3 sequence (DNA): TGTGCCAGCTCTGCGGGGATAGGAGAGACCCAGTACTTC.

This clone was seen just once. The chain is built from TRBV28 and TRBJ2-5; TRBD1 matches at 8 bases. J gave up 2 bases and V 9 bases, and 8 bases lay outside the gene matches. Germline V gives CDR1 MDHEN, CDR2 SYDVKM. The CDR3 runs to 14 residues. The CDR3, as DNA: TGTGCCAGTCAGACAGGGGCCGAACAAGAGACCCAGTACTTC. It is translated as CASQTGAEQETQYF.

The chain carries TRBV15 and TRBJ2-5; no definite D call. CDR3 size: 11 residues. V was pared by 4 bases and J by 5 bases, with 5 bases between. The germline V gene has CDR1 LNHNV and CDR2 YYDKDF (reference sequence). The CDR3 is CATSTRETQYF. CDR3 DNA: TGTGCCACCAGCACCCGGGAGACCCAGTACTTC.

CDR3 nucleotide sequence: TGTGCCAGCAGCGGGGGGGGGTTTCAGCCCCAGCATTTT. As protein: CASSGGGFQPQHF. The rearrangement joins TRBV28 to TRBJ1-5; possible D gene TRBD1, 5 bases. Germline-derived CDR1 and CDR2 are MDHEN and SYDVKM. V lost 6 bases and J lost 6, with 12 bases in between. The CDR3 is 13 residues long.

V and J are TRBV9 and TRBJ2-2; perhaps TRBD1 as D (5 bases). V lost 3 bases and J 4 bases, leaving 16 bases between the germline ends. This CDR3 region has 16 residues. The germline gives CDR1 SGDLS, CDR2 YYNGEE. DNA for the CDR3: TGTGCCAGCAGCGCGACCCCAGGGAAGGGCACCGGGGAGCTGTTTTTT. As protein: CASSATPGKGTGELFF.

The gene calls are TRBV7-2 and TRBJ1-1, with a possible D match to TRBD1 (6 bases). The germline gives CDR1 SGHTA, CDR2 FQGNSA. The CDR3 length is 13 residues. The germline V and J ends were trimmed by 5 bases and 5 bases, with 12 bases remaining between them. In DNA form, the CDR3 reads TGTGCCAGCAGCAAACAGGGTGGTACTGAAGCTTTCTTT. The encoded protein is CASSKQGGTEAFF.

The chain links TRBV19 to TRBJ1-2, with D possibly TRBD1 on 5 matching bases. The germline gives CDR1 LNHDA, CDR2 SQIVND (reference sequence). This CDR3 region has 14 residues. Trimming took 7 bases from V and 0 from J, leaving 12 bases between them. CDR3 in amino acids: CASMGGSTNYGYTF. As DNA, the CDR3 is TGTGCCAGTATGGGGGGATCTACTAACTATGGCTACACCTTC.

CDR3 coding DNA: TGCGCCAGCAGCTTGGATAACAGAGATTATGGCTACACCTTC. Amino acid sequence: CASSLDNRDYGYTF. The chain employs TRBV5-1 and TRBJ1-2, with D hard to call. The CDR3 is made up of 14 amino acids. Looked up from germline, CDR1 is SGHRS and CDR2 is YFSETQ. V was cut by 0 bases and J by 5 bases, with 11 bases left in between. Variable domain in full (rest from reference TRBV5-1 and TRBJ1-2): KAGVTQTPRYLIKTRGQQVTLSCSPISGHRSVSWYQQTPGQGLQFLFEYFSETQRNKGNFPGRFSGRQFSNSRSEMNVSTLELGDSALYLCASSLDNRDYGYTFGSGTRLTVV.

The chain has TRBV7-8 and TRBJ2-1, with D perhaps TRBD2 (6 bases). V was clipped by 8 bases and J by 0 bases, with 17 bases between them. The CDR3 covers 16 residues. Per the germline V gene, CDR1 is SGHVS and CDR2 is FQNEAQ. CDR3 sequence: CASHPRRGSSYNEQFF. CDR3 DNA sequence: TGTGCCAGCCACCCGCGCCGGGGGAGCTCCTACAATGAGCAGTTCTTC.

This clone occurred a few times. The rearrangement links TRBV11-2 to TRBJ1-2; D is unclear. The CDR3 runs to 13 residues. CDR1 is SGHAT and CDR2 is FQNNGV in the germline V gene. Trimming took off 1 base at V and 0 bases at J, with 3 bases between the two ends. The CDR3 loop reads CASSLVANYGYTF. The CDR3 coding sequence is TGTGCCAGCAGCTTAGTAGCTAACTATGGCTACACCTTC.

The genes are TRBV6-1 and TRBJ2-3; 10 nucleotides match TRBD2. Germline V gene data show CDR1 as MNHNS and CDR2 as SASEGT. Trimming at V came to 8 bases and at J to 0 bases, leaving 5 bases not matched to a gene. The CDR3 has 15 residues. The CDR3 protein is CASVELAGSTDTQYF. The DNA for the CDR3 is TGTGCCAGCGTCGAACTAGCGGGGAGCACAGATACGCAGTATTTT.